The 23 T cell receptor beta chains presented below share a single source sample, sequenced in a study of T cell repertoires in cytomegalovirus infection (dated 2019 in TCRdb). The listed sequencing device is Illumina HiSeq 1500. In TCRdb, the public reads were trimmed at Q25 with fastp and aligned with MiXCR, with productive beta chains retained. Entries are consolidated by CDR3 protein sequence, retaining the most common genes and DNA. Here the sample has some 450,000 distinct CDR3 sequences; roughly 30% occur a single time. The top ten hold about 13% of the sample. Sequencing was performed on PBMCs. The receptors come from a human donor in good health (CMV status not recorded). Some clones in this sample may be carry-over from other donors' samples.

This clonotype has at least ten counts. CDR3 protein: CASSLFLRGAPEQFF. The CDR3 DNA is TGTGCCAGCAGCTTATTTTTGCGGGGGGCCCCGGAGCAGTTCTTC. This chain links TRBV7-2 with TRBJ2-1; 8 bases are shared with TRBD2. This CDR3 spans 15 amino acids. The J segment lost 10 bases and the V segment lost 2 bases, leaving 10 bases of the junction unmatched. The V gene's germline CDR1 is SGHTA and CDR2 FQGNSA.

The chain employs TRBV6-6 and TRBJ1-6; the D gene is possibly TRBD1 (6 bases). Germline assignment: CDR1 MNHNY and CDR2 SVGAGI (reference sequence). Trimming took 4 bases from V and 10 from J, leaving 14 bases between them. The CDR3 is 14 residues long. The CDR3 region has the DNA TGTGCCAGCAGTTCACCGGGGGCCGAATCACCCCTCCACTTT. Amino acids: CASSSPGAESPLHF.

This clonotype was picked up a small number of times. Written as DNA, the CDR3 is TGTGCCAGCAGCGTAGGTCCGGGGGAGAATTCACCCCTCCACTTT. It encodes CASSVGPGENSPLHF. This sequence joins TRBV9 and TRBJ1-6, with D perhaps TRBD1 (5 bases). This CDR3 region has 15 residues. V shed 0 bases and J shed 7 bases, with 11 bases lying between them. The germline V gene encodes CDR1 SGDLS and CDR2 YYNGEE.

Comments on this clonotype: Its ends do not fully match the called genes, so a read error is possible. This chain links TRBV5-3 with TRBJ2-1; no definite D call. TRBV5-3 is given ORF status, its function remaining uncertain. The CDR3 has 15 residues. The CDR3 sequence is CASSLSARNGNEQFF. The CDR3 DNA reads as TGTGCCAGCAGCTTATCCGCCCGGAATGGCAATGAGCAGTTCTTC.

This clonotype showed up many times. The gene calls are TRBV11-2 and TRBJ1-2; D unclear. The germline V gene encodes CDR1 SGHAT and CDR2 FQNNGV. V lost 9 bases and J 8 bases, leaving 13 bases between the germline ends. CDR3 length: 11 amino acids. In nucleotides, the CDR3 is TGTGCCAGTCTGGAGGGCGGCGGCTACACCTTC. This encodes CASLEGGGYTF. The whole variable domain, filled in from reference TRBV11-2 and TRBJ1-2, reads EAGVAQSPRYKIIEKRQSVAFWCNPISGHATLYWYQQILGQGPKLLIQFQNNGVVDDSQLPKDRFSAERLKGVDSTLKIQPAKLEDSAVYLCASLEGGGYTFGSGTRLTVV.

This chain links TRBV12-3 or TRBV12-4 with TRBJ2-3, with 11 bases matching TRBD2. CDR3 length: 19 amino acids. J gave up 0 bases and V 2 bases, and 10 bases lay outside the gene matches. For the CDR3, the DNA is TGTGCCAGCAGTTTAAAGTTGGCGCTAGCGGGGGGTAGCACAGATACGCAGTATTTT. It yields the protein CASSLKLALAGGSTDTQYF.

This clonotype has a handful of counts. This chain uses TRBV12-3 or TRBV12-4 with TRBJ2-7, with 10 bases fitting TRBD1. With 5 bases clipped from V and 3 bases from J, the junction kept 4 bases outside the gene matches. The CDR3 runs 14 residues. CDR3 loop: CASSPTGGFYEQYF. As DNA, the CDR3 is TGTGCCAGCAGTCCGACAGGGGGCTTCTACGAGCAGTACTTC.

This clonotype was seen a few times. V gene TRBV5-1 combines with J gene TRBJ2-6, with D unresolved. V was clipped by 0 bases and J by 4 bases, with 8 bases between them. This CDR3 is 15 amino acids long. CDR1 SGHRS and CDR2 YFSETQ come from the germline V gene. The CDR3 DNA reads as TGCGCCAGCAGCTTGGTACCCGCCGGGGCCAACGTCCTGACTTTC. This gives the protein CASSLVPAGANVLTF. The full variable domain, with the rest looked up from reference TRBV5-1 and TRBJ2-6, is KAGVTQTPRYLIKTRGQQVTLSCSPISGHRSVSWYQQTPGQGLQFLFEYFSETQRNKGNFPGRFSGRQFSNSRSEMNVSTLELGDSALYLCASSLVPAGANVLTFGAGSRLTVL.

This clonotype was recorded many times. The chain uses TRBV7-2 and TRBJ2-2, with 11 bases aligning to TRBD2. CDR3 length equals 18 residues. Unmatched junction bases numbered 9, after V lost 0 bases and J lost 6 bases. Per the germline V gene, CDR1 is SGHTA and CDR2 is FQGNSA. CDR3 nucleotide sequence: TGTGCCAGCAGCTTAGCGCTGCTAGCGGGGGGATTCGCCGGGGAGCTGTTTTTT. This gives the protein CASSLALLAGGFAGELFF.

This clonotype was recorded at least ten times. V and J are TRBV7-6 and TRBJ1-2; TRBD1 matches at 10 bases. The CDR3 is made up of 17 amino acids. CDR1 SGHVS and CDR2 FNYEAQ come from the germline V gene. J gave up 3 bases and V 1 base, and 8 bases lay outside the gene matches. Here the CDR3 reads CASSLGGDRGQYYGYTF. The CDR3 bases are TGTGCCAGCAGCTTAGGCGGAGACAGGGGGCAGTACTATGGCTACACCTTC.

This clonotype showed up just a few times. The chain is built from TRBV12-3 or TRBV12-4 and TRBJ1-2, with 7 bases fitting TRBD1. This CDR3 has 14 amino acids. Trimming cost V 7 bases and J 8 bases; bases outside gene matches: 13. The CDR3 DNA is TGTGCCAGCATAAAAATCCCTGGGACAGAGGGCTACACCTTC. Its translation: CASIKIPGTEGYTF.

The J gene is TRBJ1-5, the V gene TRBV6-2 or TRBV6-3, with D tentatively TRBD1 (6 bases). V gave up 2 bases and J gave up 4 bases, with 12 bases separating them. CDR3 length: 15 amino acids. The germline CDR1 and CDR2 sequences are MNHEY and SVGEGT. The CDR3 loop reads CASSYLNRENQPQHF. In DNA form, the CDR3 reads TGTGCCAGCAGTTACCTGAACAGGGAGAATCAGCCCCAGCATTTT.

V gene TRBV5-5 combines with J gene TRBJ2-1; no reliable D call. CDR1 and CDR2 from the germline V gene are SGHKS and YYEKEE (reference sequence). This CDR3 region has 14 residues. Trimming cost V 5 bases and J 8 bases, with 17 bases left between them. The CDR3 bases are TGTGCCAGCAGTCTTTCCGTAGTTTCCGATGAGCAGTTCTTC. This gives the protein CASSLSVVSDEQFF.

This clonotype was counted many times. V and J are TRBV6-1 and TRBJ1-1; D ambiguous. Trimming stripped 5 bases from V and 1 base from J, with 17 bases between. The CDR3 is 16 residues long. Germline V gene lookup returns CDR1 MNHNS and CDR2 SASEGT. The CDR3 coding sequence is TGTGCCAGCAGTCCGCGACTTGTTTCGCCGAACACTGAAGCTTTCTTT. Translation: CASSPRLVSPNTEAFF.

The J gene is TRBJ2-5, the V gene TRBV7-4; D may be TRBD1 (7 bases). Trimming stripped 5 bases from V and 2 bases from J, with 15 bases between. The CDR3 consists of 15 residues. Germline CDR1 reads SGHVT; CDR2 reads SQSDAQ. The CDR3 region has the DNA TGTGCCAGCAGCACCCAGACAGGGAGGCAAGAGACCCAGTACTTC. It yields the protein CASSTQTGRQETQYF.

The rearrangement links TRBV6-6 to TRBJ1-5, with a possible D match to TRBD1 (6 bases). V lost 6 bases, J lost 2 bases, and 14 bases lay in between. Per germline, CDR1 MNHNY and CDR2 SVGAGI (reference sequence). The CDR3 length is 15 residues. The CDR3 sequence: CASRTQGVGNQPQHF. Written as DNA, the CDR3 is TGTGCCAGCAGAACACAGGGAGTTGGCAATCAGCCCCAGCATTTT.

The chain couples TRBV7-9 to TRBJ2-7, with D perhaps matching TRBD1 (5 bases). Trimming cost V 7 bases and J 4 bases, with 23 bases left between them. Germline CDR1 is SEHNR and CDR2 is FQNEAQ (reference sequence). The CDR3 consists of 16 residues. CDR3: CASTKATRDTDYEQYF. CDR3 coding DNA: TGTGCCAGCACCAAGGCCACCAGGGATACGGATTACGAGCAGTACTTC.

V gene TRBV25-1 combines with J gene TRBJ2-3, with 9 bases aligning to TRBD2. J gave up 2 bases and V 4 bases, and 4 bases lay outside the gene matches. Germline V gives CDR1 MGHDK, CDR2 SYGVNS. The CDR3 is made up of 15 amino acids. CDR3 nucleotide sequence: TGTGCCAGCAGTGCGACTAGCGGTTACACAGATACGCAGTATTTT. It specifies CASSATSGYTDTQYF. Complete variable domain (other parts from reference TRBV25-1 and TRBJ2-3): EADIYQTPRYLVIGTGKKITLECSQTMGHDKMYWYQQDPGMELHLIHYSYGVNSTEKGDLSSESTVSRIRTEHFPLTLESARPSHTSQYLCASSATSGYTDTQYFGPGTRLTVL.

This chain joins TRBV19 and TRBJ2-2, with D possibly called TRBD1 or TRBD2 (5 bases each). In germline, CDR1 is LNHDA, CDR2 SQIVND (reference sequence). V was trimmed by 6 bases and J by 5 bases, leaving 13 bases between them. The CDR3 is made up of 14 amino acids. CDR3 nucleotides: TGTGCCAGTAGCTGGCAAGGGGAGACCGGGGAGCTGTTTTTT. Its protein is CASSWQGETGELFF.

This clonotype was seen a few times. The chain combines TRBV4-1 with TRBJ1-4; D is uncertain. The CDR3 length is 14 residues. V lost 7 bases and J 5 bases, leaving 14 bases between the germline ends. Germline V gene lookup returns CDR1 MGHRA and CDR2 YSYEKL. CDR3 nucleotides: TGCGCCAGCACCCCTATCGGATCGAATGAAAAACTGTTTTTT. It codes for CASTPIGSNEKLFF.

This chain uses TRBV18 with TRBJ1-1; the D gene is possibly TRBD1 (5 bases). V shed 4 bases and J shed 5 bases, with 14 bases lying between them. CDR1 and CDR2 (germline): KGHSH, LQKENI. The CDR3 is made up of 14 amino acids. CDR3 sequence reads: CASSHVEGRTEAFF. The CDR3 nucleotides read TGTGCCAGCTCACACGTGGAGGGGCGGACTGAAGCTTTCTTT. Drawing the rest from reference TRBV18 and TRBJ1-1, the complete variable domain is NAGVMQNPRHLVRRRGQEARLRCSPMKGHSHVYWYRQLPEEGLKFMVYLQKENIIDESGMPKERFSAEFPKEGPSILRIQQVVRGDSAAYFCASSHVEGRTEAFFGQGTRLTVV.

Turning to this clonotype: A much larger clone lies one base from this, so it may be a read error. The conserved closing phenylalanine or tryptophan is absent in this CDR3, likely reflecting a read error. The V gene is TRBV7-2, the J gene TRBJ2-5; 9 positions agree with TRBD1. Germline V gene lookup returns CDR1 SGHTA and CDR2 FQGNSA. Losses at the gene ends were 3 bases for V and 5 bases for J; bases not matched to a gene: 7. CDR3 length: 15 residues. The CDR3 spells CASSLQGQGRETQYL. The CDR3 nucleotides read TGTGCCAGCAGCTTGCAGGGACAGGGTAGGGAGACCCAGTACTTA.

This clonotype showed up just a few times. CDR3 protein: CASSLGGSTGELFF. Here the CDR3 DNA reads TGTGCCAGCAGCTTAGGGGGTAGTACCGGGGAGCTGTTTTTT. The rearrangement links TRBV5-4 to TRBJ2-2; possibly TRBD1 for D (6 bases). Germline V gene lookup returns CDR1 SGHNT and CDR2 YYREEE (reference sequence). The CDR3 totals 14 residues. Trimming took 2 bases from V and 5 from J, leaving 10 bases between them.